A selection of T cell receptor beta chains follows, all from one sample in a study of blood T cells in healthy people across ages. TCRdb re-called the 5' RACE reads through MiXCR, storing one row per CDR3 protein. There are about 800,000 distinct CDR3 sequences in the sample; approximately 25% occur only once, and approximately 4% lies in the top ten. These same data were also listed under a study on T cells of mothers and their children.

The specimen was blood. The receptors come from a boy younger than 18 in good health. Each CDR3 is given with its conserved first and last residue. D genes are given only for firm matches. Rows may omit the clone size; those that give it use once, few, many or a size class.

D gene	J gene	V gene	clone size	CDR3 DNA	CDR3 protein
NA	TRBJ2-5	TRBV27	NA	TGTGCCAGCAGGGGGCTTTCAGAGACCCAGTACTTC	CASRGLSETQYF
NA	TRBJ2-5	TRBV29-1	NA	TGCAGCGTTGAAGGGTTGATCCTGTGGGCTCCGGAGACCCAGTACTTC	CSVEGLILWAPETQYF
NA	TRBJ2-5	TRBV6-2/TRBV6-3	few	TGTGCCAGCAGCCCGGCCGGCTCCGGGTGGGAGACCCAGTACTTC	CASSPAGSGWETQYF
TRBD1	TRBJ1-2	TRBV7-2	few	TGTGCCAGCAGCTGGGACAGGGATAGTGGCTACACCTTC	CASSWDRDSGYTF
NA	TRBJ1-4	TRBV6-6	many	TGTGCCAGCAGTTACGGAAATGAAAAACTGTTTTTT	CASSYGNEKLFF
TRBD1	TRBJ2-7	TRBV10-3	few	TGTGCCATCAGAGGGGACAGGGACTACGAGCAGTACTTC	CAIRGDRDYEQYF
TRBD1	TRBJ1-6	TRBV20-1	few	TGCAGTGCTAGCCCCGTACAGGGGCGTCCATACTCACCCCTCCACTTT	CSASPVQGRPYSPLHF
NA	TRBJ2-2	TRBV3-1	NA	TGTGCCAGCAGCCGCCGGGGTCCCGGGGAGCTGTTTTTT	CASSRRGPGELFF
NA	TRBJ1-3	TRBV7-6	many	TGTGCCAGCAGCTCCAATTCAGGGGCTGGAAACACCATATATTTT	CASSSNSGAGNTIYF
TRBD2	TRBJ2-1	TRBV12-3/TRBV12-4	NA	TGTGCCAGCAGCGGACTAGCCTACAATGAGCAGTTCTTC	CASSGLAYNEQFF
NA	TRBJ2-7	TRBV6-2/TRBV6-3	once	TGTGCCAGCAGATTGGACGGAATAGTTTACGAGCAGTACTTC	CASRLDGIVYEQYF
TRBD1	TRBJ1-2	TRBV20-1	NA	TGCAGTGCTAGTGTCCGGGACAGGGGTTATGGCTACACCTTC	CSASVRDRGYGYTF
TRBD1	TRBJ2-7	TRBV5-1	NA	TGCGCCAGCAGTCTGGCCCGGGACAGGCCCTACGAGCAGTACTTC	CASSLARDRPYEQYF
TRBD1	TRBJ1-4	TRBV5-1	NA	TGCGCCAGCCGGGATTTTCAGGGGGTTGGAAATGAAAAGCTGTTTTTT	CASRDFQGVGNEKLFF
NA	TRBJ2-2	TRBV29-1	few	TGCAGCGTTGAAGGCAGCGAGCAGAACACCGGGGAGCTGTTTTTT	CSVEGSEQNTGELFF
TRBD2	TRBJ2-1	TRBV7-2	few	TGTGCCAGCAGCTTTTTTCTAGCGGGAGGAAATGAGCAGTTCTTC	CASSFFLAGGNEQFF
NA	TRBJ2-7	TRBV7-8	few	TGTGCCAGCAGCTTAGATCTGTCGGGCACCTACGAGCAGTACTTC	CASSLDLSGTYEQYF
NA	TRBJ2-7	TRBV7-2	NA	TGTGCCAGCAGCTTAGCGCCAACTCTCTACGAGCAGTACTTC	CASSLAPTLYEQYF